This TCR beta chain originates from a study of blood T cell repertoires in COVID-19. In the study overall: Donors in the United States, Italy and Spain gave samples during acute or convalescent COVID-19.

Authors' processing steps: Reference gene primer amplification yielded estimated nucleated cell counts. Profiled with immunoSEQ multiplex PCR; TCRdb holds only in-frame clones, not every one. V, J and clone size derive from that table, while D and trimming were established from the DNA sequence. The sample yields some 200,000 clones, approximately 89% seen once. Trimming took 3 bases from V and 6 from J; bases not matched to a gene: 7. Germline V lookup: CDR1 SGDLS, CDR2 YYNGEE. CDR3 length: 14 amino acids. Sequencing used peripheral blood. This TCR was sampled from a man between 40 and 49 years old with active or convalescent COVID-19. This chain joins TRBV9 and TRBJ2-5, with TRBD2 matching 8 bases. The CDR3 coding sequence is TGTGCCAGCAGCGCTCCCCCGGGGGGGCAGACCCAGTACTTC. It codes for CASSAPPGGQTQYF.